The 9 T cell receptor beta chains reported below all come from one sample, sequenced in a study of identifying expanded T cells in peripheral blood. Profiled with immunoSEQ multiplex PCR; TCRdb holds only in-frame clones, not every one. The data show approximately 59,000 clones, around 90% seen once. Sequenced input: blood. These receptors were taken from a person aged 18 to 70 in good health.

This rearrangement joins TRBV19 to TRBJ1-2, with D maybe TRBD1 (5 bases). The CDR3 is 14 residues long. Per germline, CDR1 LNHDA and CDR2 SQIVND (reference sequence). V lost 3 bases to trimming and J lost 7 bases, with 15 bases between them. CDR3 loop: CASSIYPRGGGYTF. The CDR3 DNA follows: TGTGCCAGTAGTATCTATCCTCGCGGGGGTGGCTACACCTTC.

The rearrangement joins TRBV5-6 to TRBJ2-5; 9 bases align to TRBD1. The V gene's germline CDR1 is SGHDT and CDR2 YYEEEE. The CDR3 extends over 15 amino acids. V trimming: 6 bases; J trimming: 3 bases; junction bases outside the gene matches: 9. The CDR3 DNA reads as TGTGCCAGCACCTCGAAGGGACAGGGAGAAGAGACCCAGTACTTC. Its protein is CASTSKGQGEETQYF.

The J gene is TRBJ2-7, the V gene TRBV6-4, with 7 positions matching TRBD1. This CDR3 spans 16 amino acids. Trimming took 5 bases from V and 5 from J; bases not matched to a gene: 15. Germline CDR1 reads MRHNA; CDR2 reads SNTAGT. The CDR3 sequence is CASSLLQGCQNHEQYF. In nucleotides, the CDR3 is TGTGCCAGCAGTTTACTACAGGGGTGTCAGAACCACGAGCAGTACTTC.

This chain connects TRBV2 to TRBJ2-5; perhaps TRBD2 as D (5 bases). V lost 4 bases to trimming and J lost 6 bases, with 9 bases between them. Germline-derived CDR1 and CDR2 are SNHLY and FYNNEI. The CDR3 is made up of 12 amino acids. CDR3 residues: CASSAQRQTQYF. CDR3 coding DNA: TGTGCCAGCAGTGCGCAGCGGCAGACCCAGTACTTC.

This clone was seen only once. The CDR3 DNA reads as TGTGCCAGCAGCACGACCCACACGGGGTCCTACGAGCAGTACTTC. Translating gives CASSTTHTGSYEQYF. The chain is built from TRBV7-9 and TRBJ2-5, with D perhaps matching TRBD2 (5 bases). Judging by the DNA end, TRBJ2-7 fits better; the J call may be wrong. The germline CDR1 and CDR2 sequences are SEHNR and FQNEAQ (reference sequence). The CDR3 contains 15 residues.

The gene calls are TRBV6-1 and TRBJ1-1; 8 nucleotides agree with TRBD1. The CDR3 is 15 amino acids. Trimming cost V 6 bases and J 1 base; bases outside gene matches: 7. Per germline, CDR1 MNHNS and CDR2 SASEGT. This CDR3 reads CASSSLQGENTEAFF. In nucleotides, the CDR3 is TGTGCCAGCAGCTCTCTACAGGGGGAGAACACTGAAGCTTTCTTT.

The rearrangement joins TRBV5-1 to TRBJ2-1, with TRBD2 matching 10 bases. V was clipped by 4 bases and J by 4 bases; unmatched bases: 11. The CDR3 covers 17 residues. Germline CDR1 is SGHRS and CDR2 is YFSETQ. DNA of the CDR3: TGCGCCAGCAGCGCGGGCGATCGACTAGCGGGTTACAATGAGCAGTTCTTC. Translating it yields CASSAGDRLAGYNEQFF.

V is TRBV6-6 and J is TRBJ2-7, with D tentatively TRBD1 (6 bases). The CDR3 length is 15 residues. V gave up 0 bases and J gave up 2 bases, with 11 bases separating them. Germline V lookup: CDR1 MNHNY, CDR2 SVGAGI (reference sequence). CDR3 in amino acids: CASSYSTGGPYEQYF. Written as DNA, the CDR3 is TGTGCCAGCAGTTACTCGACAGGTGGCCCCTACGAGCAGTACTTC.

This chain connects TRBV19 to TRBJ2-7, with TRBD2 matching over 10 bases. CDR3 length: 14 residues. V gave up 5 bases and J gave up 2 bases; unmatched junction bases: 3. CDR1 is LNHDA and CDR2 is SQIVND in the germline V gene (reference sequence). In nucleotides, the CDR3 is TGTGCCAGTAGTTTAGGACTAGCGGCCTACGAGCAGTACTTC. It translates to CASSLGLAAYEQYF.